This T cell receptor beta chain is drawn from a study of control samples from healthy donors and cancer patients. Assay used: immunoSEQ multiplex PCR; TCRdb lists only in-frame clones, some missing. The repertoire has roughly 92,000 clones, around 83% of them found once; the top ten carry 1.3%. The CDR3 length is 14 residues. Per germline, CDR1 SEHNR and CDR2 FQNEAQ (reference sequence). V was pared by 3 bases and J by 3 bases, with 12 bases between. This TCR was recovered from a woman aged 45-60 years in good health. V is TRBV7-9 and J is TRBJ2-7; D possibly corresponds to TRBD1 (5 bases). The sample was blood. The CDR3 region has the DNA TGTGCCAGCAGCTTCGGACATGATCTCTACGAGCAGTACTTC. This codes for CASSFGHDLYEQYF.